Below are 9 T cell receptor beta chains sequenced from a single sample in a study of blood T cell repertoires in COVID-19. Profiling relied on immunoSEQ multiplex PCR, and the TCRdb table lists in-frame clones only, not all of them. The sample yields about 180,000 clones, around 85% seen once. Source material: peripheral blood. The receptors were gathered from a human donor with active or convalescent COVID-19. The donor label of this sample is uncertain.

This clone showed up just once. The chain joins TRBV19 to TRBJ2-3; 16 positions agree with TRBD2. V was pared by 6 bases and J by 4 bases, with 16 bases of the junction left unmatched. CDR3 size: 20 residues. CDR1 and CDR2 from the germline V gene are LNHDA and SQIVND (reference sequence). CDR3 in DNA: TGTGCCAGTAGCCGGGACGGACCGGGACTAGCGGGAGGGTTGGCAGATACGCAGTATTTT. As protein: CASSRDGPGLAGGLADTQYF.

The chain has TRBV5-4 and TRBJ2-4; D is possibly TRBD2 (5 bases). The V gene's germline CDR1 is SGHNT and CDR2 YYREEE (reference sequence). Trimming removed 4 bases from V and 2 bases from J, with 16 bases in between. CDR3 length equals 16 residues. The CDR3 loop reads CASSLDGLAPKNIQYF. CDR3 sequence (DNA): TGTGCCAGCAGCCTGGACGGGCTAGCCCCCAAAAACATTCAGTACTTC.

The chain couples TRBV14 to TRBJ1-2, with no clear D. Per the germline V gene, CDR1 is SGHDN and CDR2 is FVKESK. V was shortened by 2 bases and J by 1 base, with 5 bases between the two germline ends. The CDR3 length is 13 residues. The CDR3 nucleotides read TGTGCCAGCAGCCAAACATATAACTATGGCTACACCTTC. It yields the protein CASSQTYNYGYTF.

The chain couples TRBV29-1 to TRBJ2-1; a possible D gene is TRBD2 (6 bases). In germline, CDR1 is SQVTM, CDR2 ANQGSEA. V lost 6 bases and J 2 bases, leaving 14 bases between the germline ends. The CDR3 sequence is 14 residues long. The CDR3 DNA sequence: TGCAGCGTGGCTCAGGGCGGGGCCTACAATGAGCAGTTCTTC. This translates into CSVAQGGAYNEQFF.

This clone has more than one count but fewer than ten. This sequence joins TRBV6-2 or TRBV6-3 and TRBJ2-3; tentatively, D is TRBD2 (7 bases). Per germline, CDR1 MNHEY and CDR2 SVGEGT. Trimming left V 2 bases short and J 8 bases short, with 14 bases between. The CDR3 runs 14 residues. CDR3 in amino acids: CASSYLQGGGTQYF. For the CDR3, the DNA is TGTGCCAGCAGTTACCTACAGGGCGGGGGTACGCAGTATTTT.

This rearrangement joins TRBV7-9 to TRBJ1-5, with D perhaps matching TRBD1 (6 bases). The ends were cut back, 4 bases at V and 0 bases at J, with 10 bases in the middle. The CDR3 contains 15 residues. Germline-derived CDR1 and CDR2 are SEHNR and FQNEAQ (reference sequence). CDR3 sequence (DNA): TGTGCCAGCAGCTCCTCGGGACATAGCAATCAGCCCCAGCATTTT. This codes for CASSSSGHSNQPQHF.

The gene calls are TRBV5-5 and TRBJ1-5; 7 positions agree with TRBD1. Germline V lookup: CDR1 SGHKS, CDR2 YYEKEE (reference sequence). This CDR3 spans 15 amino acids. V lost 4 bases to trimming and J lost 6 bases; unmatched junction nucleotides: 10. The CDR3 nucleotides are TGTGCCAGCAGCCAGACAGGGAATATGGGTCAGCCCCAGCATTTT. Translated, it gives CASSQTGNMGQPQHF. The full variable domain, completed using reference TRBV5-5 and TRBJ1-5, is DAGVTQSPTHLIKTRGQQVTLRCSPISGHKSVSWYQQVLGQGPQFIFQYYEKEERGRGNFPDRFSARQFPNYSSELNVNALLLGDSALYLCASSQTGNMGQPQHFGDGTRLSIL.

The chain couples TRBV7-2 to TRBJ1-2, with D possibly being TRBD1 (6 bases). This CDR3 is built from 14 residues. Trimming cost V 8 bases and J 3 bases, with 16 bases left between them. Germline CDR1 and CDR2: SGHTA and FQGNSA. The CDR3 here is CASGPRGGHYGYTF. DNA of the CDR3: TGTGCCAGCGGACCCAGGGGAGGGCACTATGGCTACACCTTC.

The CDR3 DNA follows: TGTGCCAGCAGCTTAGATCCGGGACTAGGGCTAATGGGGGAGCTGTTTTTT. Translated: CASSLDPGLGLMGELFF. V usage is TRBV7-8 and J usage is TRBJ2-2; 8 bases match TRBD2. CDR1 and CDR2 (germline): SGHVS, FQNEAQ. The CDR3 contains 17 residues. The ends lost 1 base at V and 8 bases at J; junction bases unmatched: 12.